Shown below are 24 T cell receptor beta chains from a single sample sequenced in a study of lymphopenia after photon versus proton radiotherapy. TCRdb keeps only in-frame clones here, not all; method: immunoSEQ multiplex PCR. The table lists about 53,000 clones, 83% of them singletons. The source material was peripheral blood, sampled from a patient treated with photon-based radiotherapy. The receptors were sampled from a man over 45 with gastric cancer.

The gene calls are TRBV29-1 and TRBJ1-1, with a tentative D call TRBD1 (6 bases). CDR3 length: 13 amino acids. The V gene lost 7 bases and the J gene lost 10 bases, with 22 bases spanning the gap. Germline V gives CDR1 SQVTM, CDR2 ANQGSEA. CDR3 DNA sequence: TGCAGCGCAGATACTCAGGGGAAAGGGTTAGCTTTCTTT. Translated: CSADTQGKGLAFF.

This clone was picked up a small number of times. The chain links TRBV7-7 to TRBJ1-5; D gene uncertain. The CDR3 contains 15 residues. The germline V gene encodes CDR1 SSHAT and CDR2 FNYEAQ (reference sequence). The V gene lost 0 bases and the J gene lost 7 bases, with 13 bases spanning the gap. DNA for the CDR3: TGTGCCAGCAGCTTAGCCCTCGGGGAGGGACAGCCCCAGCATTTT. Residues: CASSLALGEGQPQHF.

V gene TRBV6-5 combines with J gene TRBJ2-7, with 13 bases matching TRBD2. The CDR3 has 15 residues. With 4 bases clipped from V and 7 bases from J, the junction kept 7 bases outside the gene matches. Germline values: CDR1 MNHEY, CDR2 SVGAGI. CDR3 bases: TGTGCCAGCAGTTTCGGACTAGCGGGAGATGGAGAGCAGTACTTC. Translated, it gives CASSFGLAGDGEQYF.

This chain links TRBV2 with TRBJ1-2; 7 nucleotides line up with TRBD1. The CDR3 runs 14 residues. Germline V gene data show CDR1 as SNHLY and CDR2 as FYNNEI. Trimming took 8 bases from V and 2 from J; bases not matched to a gene: 8. This CDR3 reads CASHGDSLNYGYTF. Written as DNA, the CDR3 is TGTGCCAGCCATGGGGACAGTTTAAACTATGGCTACACCTTC.

The chain has TRBV2 and TRBJ2-1; D may correspond to TRBD1 or TRBD2 (5 bases each). V was trimmed by 10 bases and J by 10 bases, leaving 23 bases between them. The CDR3 has 14 residues. CDR1 is SNHLY and CDR2 is FYNNEI in the germline V gene. The DNA for the CDR3 is TGTGCCATGGACTGGGGACCCCCGATCAACGAGCAGTTCTTC. It encodes CAMDWGPPINEQFF.

The chain recombines TRBV28 with TRBJ1-5; 8 bases map to TRBD1. CDR1 MDHEN and CDR2 SYDVKM come from the germline V gene. V was clipped by 6 bases and J by 1 base; unmatched bases: 8. The CDR3 has 16 residues. The CDR3 spells CASRYGQGSSNQPQHF. CDR3 bases: TGTGCCAGCAGATACGGACAGGGCTCGAGCAATCAGCCCCAGCATTTT.

J is TRBJ1-5 and V is TRBV6-1; D is ambiguous. Trimming removed 4 bases at V and 2 bases at J, with 12 bases between. This CDR3 comprises 15 residues. Germline CDR1 reads MNHNS; CDR2 reads SASEGT. Here the CDR3 reads CASSVPQDGNQPQHF. CDR3 sequence (DNA): TGTGCCAGCAGTGTCCCCCAGGACGGCAATCAGCCCCAGCATTTT.

A few counts support this clone. V gene TRBV4-1 combines with J gene TRBJ2-3; TRBD2 aligns across 10 bases. Germline-derived CDR1 and CDR2 are MGHRA and YSYEKL. The CDR3 is 17 residues long. V lost 2 bases to trimming and J lost 2 bases; unmatched junction nucleotides: 7. As DNA, the CDR3 is TGCGCCAGCAGCCAAAGTACTAGCGGGGTGATCACAGATACGCAGTATTTT. Its translation: CASSQSTSGVITDTQYF.

This chain joins TRBV6-6 and TRBJ1-1; the D is unclear. Germline CDR1 is MNHNY and CDR2 is SVGAGI (reference sequence). V gave up 10 bases and J gave up 7 bases, with 22 bases separating them. CDR3 size: 14 residues. The CDR3 spells CATLGTPSKGEAFF. As DNA, the CDR3 is TGTGCCACCCTGGGAACTCCCTCAAAAGGTGAAGCTTTCTTT.

The chain joins TRBV19 to TRBJ1-3; D uncertain. Germline assignment: CDR1 LNHDA and CDR2 SQIVND (reference sequence). Trimming removed 7 bases at V and 8 bases at J, with 9 bases between. The CDR3 runs to 11 residues. For the CDR3, the DNA is TGTGCCAGTACCCTCTTTGACACCATATATTTT. This codes for CASTLFDTIYF.

The genes are TRBV10-1 and TRBJ1-2; D is ambiguous. Trimming removed 8 bases from V and 4 bases from J, with 14 bases in between. CDR1 and CDR2 from the germline V gene are WNHNN and SYGVQD (reference sequence). The CDR3 sequence is 13 residues long. As DNA, the CDR3 is TGCGCCAGCTCCCCAATTACTGGCTATGGCTACACCTTC. Its protein product is CASSPITGYGYTF.

The rearrangement uses TRBV10-2 and TRBJ1-2; weak D call: TRBD1 (5 bases). Germline-derived CDR1 and CDR2 are WSHSY and SAAADI. CDR3 size: 13 residues. V lost 10 bases and J lost 4, with 16 bases in between. For the CDR3, the DNA is TGCGCCACAGGGCAGCAGGGCATCTATGGCTACACCTTC. Its translation: CATGQQGIYGYTF.

The chain carries TRBV18 and TRBJ2-3; 7 nucleotides match TRBD1. Germline assignment: CDR1 KGHSH and CDR2 LQKENI. Trimming at V came to 6 bases and at J to 0 bases, leaving 12 bases not matched to a gene. There are 17 residues in the CDR3. DNA of the CDR3: TGTGCCAGCTCCGTCTGGGGAAACAGGGGAAGCACAGATACGCAGTATTTT. It is translated as CASSVWGNRGSTDTQYF.

The chain uses TRBV6-5 and TRBJ1-1, with 9 positions matching TRBD1. Looked up from germline, CDR1 is MNHEY and CDR2 is SVGAGI. The CDR3 has 14 residues. V shed 6 bases, J shed 1 base, and the junction held 3 bases outside the gene matches. The CDR3 DNA is TGTGCCAGCAGCGACAGGGGGGGGAACACTGAAGCTTTCTTT. It encodes CASSDRGGNTEAFF.

The V gene is TRBV7-2, the J gene TRBJ2-3, with a possible D match to TRBD2 (5 bases). Germline V gives CDR1 SGHTA, CDR2 FQGNSA. This CDR3 comprises 15 residues. V was trimmed by 2 bases and J by 2 bases, leaving 11 bases between them. CDR3: CASSLRHGVTDTQYF. The CDR3, as DNA: TGTGCCAGCAGCTTAAGGCACGGGGTCACAGATACGCAGTATTTT.

This clone was observed a single time. The genes are TRBV25-1 and TRBJ2-7, with D possibly being TRBD1 (5 bases). CDR1 is MGHDK and CDR2 is SYGVNS in the germline V gene. This CDR3 has 14 amino acids. V dropped 1 base and J dropped 0 bases, with 7 bases sitting between them. CDR3 amino acids: CASSEWGDSYEQYF. In nucleotides, the CDR3 is TGTGCCAGCAGTGAATGGGGCGACTCCTACGAGCAGTACTTC.

This clone was counted only a few times. The chain is built from TRBV4-1 and TRBJ2-7, with a possible D match to TRBD1 (6 bases). The germline V gene has CDR1 MGHRA and CDR2 YSYEKL. The CDR3 sequence is 15 residues long. The germline V and J ends were trimmed by 1 base and 0 bases, with 10 bases remaining between them. The CDR3 reads CASSQGRGSSYEQYF. CDR3 DNA sequence: TGCGCCAGCAGCCAAGGCAGGGGCTCCTCCTACGAGCAGTACTTC.

This clone was seen only once. The gene calls are TRBV29-1 and TRBJ2-1; weak D call: TRBD2 (7 bases). The CDR3 is 12 residues long. The germline V gene encodes CDR1 SQVTM and CDR2 ANQGSEA. V was shortened by 4 bases and J by 6 bases, with 10 bases between the two germline ends. The CDR3 bases are TGCAGCGTTGGGGGAGGGGGCAATGAGCAGTTCTTC. It yields the protein CSVGGGGNEQFF.

The sample holds a few counts of this clone. V is TRBV5-5 and J is TRBJ2-7, with 7 bases identical to TRBD2. CDR1 and CDR2 (germline): SGHKS, YYEKEE (reference sequence). This CDR3 region has 19 residues. V trimming: 1 base; J trimming: 6 bases; junction bases outside the gene matches: 22. The CDR3 sequence is CASSLPRHGGRASLREQYF. CDR3 sequence (DNA): TGTGCCAGCAGCTTGCCCCGACATGGAGGGAGGGCATCATTACGCGAGCAGTACTTC.

The J gene is TRBJ2-5, the V gene TRBV29-1; maybe TRBD2 (6 bases). V lost 2 bases, J lost 5 bases, and 9 bases lay in between. CDR1 and CDR2 from the germline V gene are SQVTM and ANQGSEA. The CDR3 is 12 amino acids. The CDR3 bases are TGCAGCGTTGAACAGGGAGGTGAGACCCAGTACTTC. This translates into CSVEQGGETQYF.

The J gene is TRBJ2-7, the V gene TRBV28, with TRBD1 matching 7 bases. The CDR3 consists of 13 residues. The germline V gene has CDR1 MDHEN and CDR2 SYDVKM. After removal of 6 bases from V and 5 bases from J, the junction contained 7 bases not matched to a gene. CDR3 DNA sequence: TGTGCCAGCAGGCCTGAGGGGGCGGACGAGCAGTACTTC. Its protein is CASRPEGADEQYF.

J is TRBJ1-2 and V is TRBV5-1, with D perhaps TRBD1 (5 bases). CDR3 length: 12 residues. Trimming removed 5 bases at V and 5 bases at J, with 10 bases between. Per germline, CDR1 SGHRS and CDR2 YFSETQ. The CDR3 loop reads CASRTEGYGYTF. The CDR3 region has the DNA TGCGCCAGCAGGACAGAGGGTTATGGCTACACCTTC.

The chain couples TRBV5-5 to TRBJ1-1; the D is unclear. The CDR3 is 13 amino acids. CDR1 is SGHKS and CDR2 is YYEKEE in the germline V gene (reference sequence). Deletions cut 4 bases from V and 6 bases from J, with 13 bases between. The CDR3 DNA sequence: TGTGCCAGCAGCCAAGAAAAGGTTTCTGAAGCTTTCTTT. Residues: CASSQEKVSEAFF. The full variable domain, completed using reference TRBV5-5 and TRBJ1-1, is DAGVTQSPTHLIKTRGQQVTLRCSPISGHKSVSWYQQVLGQGPQFIFQYYEKEERGRGNFPDRFSARQFPNYSSELNVNALLLGDSALYLCASSQEKVSEAFFGQGTRLTVV.

The V call is TRBV7-3, the J call TRBJ2-2; 9 bases fit TRBD2. Trimming at V came to 4 bases and at J to 3 bases, leaving 12 bases not matched to a gene. This CDR3 has 18 amino acids. CDR1 SGHTA and CDR2 FQGTGA come from the germline V gene. This CDR3 is CASSYPSVAGEDTGELFF. DNA for the CDR3: TGTGCCAGCAGCTACCCTAGCGTAGCGGGAGAGGACACCGGGGAGCTGTTTTTT.